The 22 T cell receptor beta chains below come from one sample, sequenced in a study of cytomegalovirus exposure and HLA in healthy donors. A multiplex PCR was run with 60 Vbeta primers and 13 Jbeta primers. TCRdb's copy holds only in-frame clones and misses some; the assay was immunoSEQ multiplex PCR. The table lists some 140,000 clones, around 81% of them singletons, with roughly 5.5% in the top ten. The sample consisted of PBMCs. These receptors all come from a woman aged 40 to 49 in good health and CMV-seropositive.

This clone was seen only a few times. This chain links TRBV30 with TRBJ1-1; D gene uncertain. This CDR3 is built from 11 residues. CDR1 is GTSNPN, CDR2 SVGIG, per germline (reference sequence). Trimming took 2 bases from V and 5 from J, leaving 6 bases between them. CDR3 region: CAWSSQTEAFF. CDR3 coding DNA: TGTGCCTGGAGTTCACAAACTGAAGCTTTCTTT.

The chain combines TRBV29-1 with TRBJ2-5; 13 bases fit TRBD2. TRBJ2-7 explains the end of the DNA better; the J call may be wrong. Germline V lookup: CDR1 SQVTM, CDR2 ANQGSEA. The CDR3 is 15 residues long. As DNA, the CDR3 is TGCAGCGTTACGGGACTAGCGGGGAAATCCTACGAGCAGTACTTC. Amino acid sequence: CSVTGLAGKSYEQYF.

The chain is built from TRBV7-9 and TRBJ2-7; TRBD2 agrees at 8 bases. The CDR3 is made up of 15 amino acids. Trimming removed 0 bases from V and 6 bases from J; junction bases left unmatched: 7. Germline V gene lookup returns CDR1 SEHNR and CDR2 FQNEAQ (reference sequence). CDR3 sequence: CASSLAGAGGGEQYF. CDR3 sequence (DNA): TGTGCCAGCAGCTTAGCGGGGGCGGGAGGTGGCGAGCAGTACTTC. Based on the CDR3 plus reference TRBV7-9 and TRBJ2-7, the full variable domain is DTGVSQNPRHKITKRGQNVTFRCDPISEHNRLYWYRQTLGQGPEFLTYFQNEAQLEKSRLLSDRFSAERPKGSFSTLEIQRTEQGDSAMYLCASSLAGAGGGEQYFGPGTRLTVT.

The chain joins TRBV6-1 to TRBJ2-1; 8 bases are a match to TRBD2. The CDR3 is 14 residues long. Losses at the gene ends were 4 bases for V and 10 bases for J; bases not matched to a gene: 9. Per the germline V gene, CDR1 is MNHNS and CDR2 is SASEGT. Here the CDR3 DNA reads TGTGCCAGCAGTGCCATAGCGGGACGAGGGGAGCAGTTCTTC. Translation: CASSAIAGRGEQFF.

This rearrangement joins TRBV4-1 to TRBJ2-3, with 9 positions matching TRBD2. The CDR3 is made up of 17 amino acids. The ends lost 0 bases at V and 2 bases at J; junction bases unmatched: 6. The germline CDR1 and CDR2 sequences are MGHRA and YSYEKL. The CDR3 sequence: CASSQDRGRANTDTQYF. DNA of the CDR3: TGCGCCAGCAGCCAAGATCGCGGGAGGGCCAACACAGATACGCAGTATTTT.

A single count supports this clone. The gene calls are TRBV7-9 and TRBJ1-5; 9 bases align to TRBD1. In germline, CDR1 is SEHNR, CDR2 FQNEAQ (reference sequence). This CDR3 spans 17 amino acids. Trimming took 1 base from V and 3 from J; bases not matched to a gene: 7. The CDR3 here is CASSLGADRGPNQPQHF. CDR3 nucleotide sequence: TGTGCCAGCAGCTTAGGGGCGGACAGGGGCCCCAATCAGCCCCAGCATTTT.

V and J are TRBV9 and TRBJ2-1, with 7 bases fitting TRBD1. This CDR3 comprises 14 residues. V lost 2 bases and J lost 2; bases outside the gene matches: 1. Germline assignment: CDR1 SGDLS and CDR2 YYNGEE. The CDR3 region has the DNA TGTGCCAGCAGCGTGGGACAGACCTACAATGAGCAGTTCTTC. As protein: CASSVGQTYNEQFF.

The rearrangement uses TRBV5-4 and TRBJ1-3; perhaps TRBD1 as D (5 bases). The V end lost 2 bases, the J end lost 2 bases, and 5 bases lay between the germline ends. The CDR3 length is 13 residues. Looked up from germline, CDR1 is SGHNT and CDR2 is YYREEE (reference sequence). CDR3 DNA: TGTGCCAGCAGCTTACAGGCTGGAAACACCATATATTTT. Protein product: CASSLQAGNTIYF.

This clone has only a few counts. The chain uses TRBV6-1 and TRBJ2-7, with 10 bases identical to TRBD1. The CDR3 consists of 15 residues. Looked up from germline, CDR1 is MNHNS and CDR2 is SASEGT. Unmatched junction bases numbered 5, after V lost 3 bases and J lost 3 bases. Written as DNA, the CDR3 is TGTGCCAGCAGTGAGGGACAGGGGCTTTTCTACGAGCAGTACTTC. Amino acid sequence: CASSEGQGLFYEQYF.

The chain carries TRBV5-6 and TRBJ1-3; D ambiguous. V lost 1 base, J lost 2 bases, and 4 bases lay in between. CDR1 SGHDT and CDR2 YYEEEE come from the germline V gene. This CDR3 comprises 13 residues. CDR3 loop: CASSLYAGNTIYF. CDR3 coding DNA: TGTGCCAGCAGCTTGTATGCTGGAAACACCATATATTTT.

This clone has just one count. The gene calls are TRBV18 and TRBJ2-1; 13 bases are shared with TRBD2. The germline V gene encodes CDR1 KGHSH and CDR2 LQKENI. The CDR3 extends over 15 amino acids. Germline trimming cut 6 bases from V and 6 bases from J; bases unmatched to any gene: 5. The CDR3 bases are TGTGCCAGCTCCCCAGGGACTAGCGGGACCAATGAGCAGTTCTTC. Translation gives CASSPGTSGTNEQFF.

The V gene is TRBV28, the J gene TRBJ1-5, with a weak D call TRBD1 (5 bases). Per the germline V gene, CDR1 is MDHEN and CDR2 is SYDVKM. Trimming removed 9 bases from V and 5 bases from J, with 20 bases in between. This CDR3 is 15 amino acids long. As DNA, the CDR3 is TGTGCCAGTCACACCGGGGGGAACAATTATCAGCCCCAGCATTTT. Translating gives CASHTGGNNYQPQHF.

The chain uses TRBV5-1 and TRBJ2-7; 7 positions match TRBD1. V shed 2 bases, J shed 6 bases, and the junction held 8 bases outside the gene matches. The CDR3 contains 14 residues. Looked up from germline, CDR1 is SGHRS and CDR2 is YFSETQ. The CDR3 coding sequence is TGCGCCAGCAGCTTAGGGGGCGCGAATGTCGAGCAGTACTTC. Amino acids: CASSLGGANVEQYF. Full variable domain (missing parts from reference TRBV5-1 and TRBJ2-7): KAGVTQTPRYLIKTRGQQVTLSCSPISGHRSVSWYQQTPGQGLQFLFEYFSETQRNKGNFPGRFSGRQFSNSRSEMNVSTLELGDSALYLCASSLGGANVEQYFGPGTRLTVT.

With regard to this clone: One junction end disagrees with the germline gene, perhaps due to a read error. V gene TRBV9 combines with J gene TRBJ2-3, with 13 positions matching TRBD2. This CDR3 comprises 14 residues. Germline V gene sequence: CDR1 SGDLS, CDR2 YYNGEE. CDR3 in amino acids: CASSYTGTSGTQVF. In DNA form, the CDR3 reads TGTGCCAGCAGCTATACCGGGACTAGCGGGACTCAGGTATTT.

The table lists this clone with a few counts. The chain uses TRBV30 and TRBJ2-4; D is possibly TRBD1 (6 bases). CDR1 and CDR2 from the germline V gene are GTSNPN and SVGIG (reference sequence). The ends were cut back, 4 bases at V and 4 bases at J, with 14 bases in the middle. The CDR3 length is 14 residues. The CDR3 bases are TGTGCCTGGAATTGGGGCAGGGGTAAAAACATTCAGTACTTC. Translation gives CAWNWGRGKNIQYF.

This clone was seen only a few times. The chain couples TRBV29-1 to TRBJ1-1; 10 bases agree with TRBD1. V dropped 5 bases and J dropped 4; count of bases not matched to a gene: 19. CDR3 size: 18 residues. Germline lookup yields CDR1 SQVTM and CDR2 ANQGSEA. The CDR3: CSVPGVTLWGQGSTEAFF. The CDR3 DNA reads TGCAGCGTTCCGGGGGTAACATTGTGGGGACAGGGGAGCACTGAAGCTTTCTTT.

V is TRBV23-1 and J is TRBJ2-7; TRBD1 aligns across 7 bases. TRBV23-1 is placed among ORFs of uncertain function. The CDR3 sequence is 17 residues long. Germline trimming cut 0 bases from V and 4 bases from J; bases unmatched to any gene: 12. The CDR3 region is CASSQSAPKGAKYEQYF. The CDR3 DNA is TGCGCCAGCAGTCAATCTGCTCCCAAGGGGGCGAAGTACGAGCAGTACTTC.

This rearrangement joins TRBV7-2 to TRBJ2-1; TRBD2 aligns across 8 bases. The V gene end was trimmed by 6 bases and the J gene end by 0 bases; junction bases not matched to a gene: 4. The germline gives CDR1 SGHTA, CDR2 FQGNSA. The CDR3 has 15 amino acids. For the CDR3, the DNA is TGTGCCAGCAGGATGGCGGGAGGCTCCTACAATGAGCAGTTCTTC. The encoded protein is CASRMAGGSYNEQFF. The variable domain in full, completed from reference TRBV7-2 and TRBJ2-1, reads GAGVSQSPSNKVTEKGKDVELRCDPISGHTALYWYRQSLGQGLEFLIYFQGNSAPDKSGLPSDRFSAERTGGSVSTLTIQRTQQEDSAVYLCASRMAGGSYNEQFFGPGTRLTVL.

The chain has TRBV11-3 and TRBJ2-1; the match to TRBD2 covers 14 bases. The CDR3 consists of 16 residues. Germline assignment: CDR1 SGHNT and CDR2 YENEEA. V lost 5 bases, J lost 5 bases, and 5 bases stayed unmatched. CDR3 coding DNA: TGTGCCAGCAGCCGACTAGCGGGAGGGCTTCACAATGAGCAGTTCTTC. Translating gives CASSRLAGGLHNEQFF.

The J gene is TRBJ1-1, the V gene TRBV5-1, with TRBD1 matching over 11 bases. In germline, CDR1 is SGHRS, CDR2 YFSETQ. The CDR3 totals 15 residues. The V and J ends lost 0 bases and 4 bases, in that order; junction bases with no gene match: 2. CDR3 in DNA: TGCGCCAGCAGCTTGGAGGGACAGGGGGTCACTGAAGCTTTCTTT. Translation gives CASSLEGQGVTEAFF.

V usage is TRBV18 and J usage is TRBJ1-4, with a tentative D call TRBD1 (6 bases). The CDR3 runs to 15 residues. The V gene lost 6 bases and the J gene lost 4 bases, with 15 bases spanning the gap. CDR1 is KGHSH, CDR2 LQKENI, per germline. The CDR3 sequence: CASSGSAGVNEKLFF. CDR3 bases: TGTGCCAGCTCTGGTTCAGCAGGGGTTAATGAAAAACTGTTTTTT.

The chain is built from TRBV30 and TRBJ2-3; 9 bases agree with TRBD2. CDR1 and CDR2 from the germline V gene are GTSNPN and SVGIG (reference sequence). The V and J ends lost 2 bases and 2 bases, in that order; junction bases with no gene match: 8. This CDR3 has 16 residues. This chain's CDR3 is CAWSSPGTSFTDTQYF. Written as DNA, the CDR3 is TGTGCCTGGAGTAGCCCGGGGACTAGCTTCACAGATACGCAGTATTTT.